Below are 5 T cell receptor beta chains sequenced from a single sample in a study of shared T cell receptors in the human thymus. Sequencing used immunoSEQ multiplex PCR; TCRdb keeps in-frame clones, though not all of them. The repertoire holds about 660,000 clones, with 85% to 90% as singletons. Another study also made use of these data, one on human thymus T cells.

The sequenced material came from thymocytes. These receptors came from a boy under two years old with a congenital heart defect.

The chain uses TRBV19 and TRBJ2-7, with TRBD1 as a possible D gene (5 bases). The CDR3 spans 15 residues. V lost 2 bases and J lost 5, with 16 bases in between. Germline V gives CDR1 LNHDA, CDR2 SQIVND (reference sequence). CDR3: CASSITGSNVHEQYF. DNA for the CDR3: TGTGCCAGTAGTATAACAGGATCTAACGTACACGAGCAGTACTTC.

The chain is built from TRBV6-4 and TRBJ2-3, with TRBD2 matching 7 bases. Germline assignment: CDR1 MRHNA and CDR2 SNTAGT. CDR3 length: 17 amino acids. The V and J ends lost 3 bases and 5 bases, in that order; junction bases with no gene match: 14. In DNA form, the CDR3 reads TGTGCCAGCAGTGAAACCGGAGTGGGAGGGCCTGGAGATACGCAGTATTTT. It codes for CASSETGVGGPGDTQYF.

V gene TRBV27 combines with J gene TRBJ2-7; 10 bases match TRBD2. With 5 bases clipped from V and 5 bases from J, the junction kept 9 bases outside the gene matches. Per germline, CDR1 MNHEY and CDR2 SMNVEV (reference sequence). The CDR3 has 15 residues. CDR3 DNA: TGTGCCAGCAGTCCACTAGCGGGGAACGGGAACGAGCAGTACTTC. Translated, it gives CASSPLAGNGNEQYF.

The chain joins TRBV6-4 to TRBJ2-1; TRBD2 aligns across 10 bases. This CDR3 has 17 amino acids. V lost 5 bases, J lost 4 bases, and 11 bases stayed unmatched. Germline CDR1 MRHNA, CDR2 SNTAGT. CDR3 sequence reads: CASSPGGLALKYNEQFF. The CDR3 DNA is TGTGCCAGCAGTCCGGGGGGACTAGCGCTTAAATACAATGAGCAGTTCTTC.

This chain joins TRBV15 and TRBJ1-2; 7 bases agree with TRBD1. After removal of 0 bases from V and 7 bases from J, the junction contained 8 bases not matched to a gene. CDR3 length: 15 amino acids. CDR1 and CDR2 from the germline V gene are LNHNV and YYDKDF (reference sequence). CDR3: CATSRDPPGQSGYTF. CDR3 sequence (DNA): TGTGCCACCAGCAGAGATCCACCGGGACAGAGTGGCTACACCTTC. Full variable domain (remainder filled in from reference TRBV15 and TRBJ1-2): DAMVIQNPRYQVTQFGKPVTLSCSQTLNHNVMYWYQQKSSQAPKLLFHYYDKDFNNEADTPDNFQSRRPNTSFCFLDIRSPGLGDTAMYLCATSRDPPGQSGYTFGSGTRLTVV.